This is a list of T cell receptor beta chains from one sample in a study of shared clonotypes between healthy human individuals. Assay used: immunoSEQ multiplex PCR; TCRdb lists only in-frame clones, some missing. The data show about 2.3 million clones, more than 85% seen once. The specimen was naive CD4+ T cells from PBMCs. All receptors derive from a man younger than 35 in good health. Some clones in this sample may be carry-over from other donors' samples. CDR3s include the opening cysteine and the closing phenylalanine or tryptophan. A D gene is named only where the DNA matches it firmly. For some rows the clone size is stated as once, few or many, or as a class when expanded; others skip it.

.,TRBJ1-4,.,TRBV11-2,CASSLGGSEKLFF,TGTGCCAGCAGCTTAGGGGGGAGTGAAAAACTGTTTTTT
.,TRBJ1-2,.,TRBV6-6,CASRPDSYGYTF,TGTGCCAGCAGACCGGACAGCTATGGCTACACCTTC
TRBD2,TRBJ2-1,.,TRBV7-9,CASSLVVAGGGFF,TGTGCCAGCAGCTTAGTGGTAGCGGGAGGCGGCTTCTTC
TRBD2,TRBJ2-1,.,TRBV4-3,CASSQEWGGTYNEQFF,TGCGCCAGCAGCCAAGAATGGGGGGGGACCTACAATGAGCAGTTCTTC
.,TRBJ2-3,.,TRBV5-1,CASSLAQGSTDTQYF,TGCGCCAGCAGCTTGGCGCAGGGAAGCACAGATACGCAGTATTTT
.,TRBJ1-4,.,TRBV5-4,CASSSRGFGIGNEKLFF,TGTGCCAGCAGCTCCCGTGGGTTTGGTATCGGCAATGAAAAACTGTTTTTT
.,TRBJ1-1,.,TRBV27,CASSFGRQLNTEAFF,TGTGCCAGCAGTTTTGGGCGACAGCTGAACACTGAAGCTTTCTTT
.,TRBJ1-6,.,TRBV30,CAWIRTAANSPLHF,TGTGCCTGGATCAGGACAGCCGCAAATTCACCCCTCCACTTT
.,TRBJ2-5,once,TRBV29-1,CSVEDRGGETQYF,TGCAGCGTTGAAGACAGGGGAGGGGAGACCCAGTACTTC
.,TRBJ1-5,.,TRBV7-8,CASSLEGRGSNQPQHF,TGTGCCAGCAGCTTAGAGGGGAGGGGGAGCAATCAGCCCCAGCATTTT
TRBD1,TRBJ1-5,.,TRBV19,CASSRGGDSGPSNQPQHF,TGTGCCAGTAGTAGGGGAGGGGACAGCGGCCCTAGCAATCAGCCCCAGCATTTT
.,TRBJ1-4,.,TRBV5-1,CASSFSYSNEKLFF,TGCGCCAGCAGCTTTAGTTATTCTAATGAAAAACTGTTTTTT
.,TRBJ2-3,.,TRBV9,CASSVGGAVIKDTQYF,TGTGCCAGCAGCGTAGGGGGCGCGGTAATCAAAGATACGCAGTATTTT
.,TRBJ2-5,.,TRBV7-2,CASSLIETQYF,TGTGCCAGCAGCTTAATTGAGACCCAGTACTTC
.,TRBJ2-2,few,TRBV10-1,CASSTDGGELFF,TGCGCCAGCAGTACGGACGGCGGGGAGCTGTTTTTT
TRBD1,TRBJ1-1,.,TRBV5-1,CASSPSDRVYGAFF,TGCGCCAGCAGCCCTTCGGACAGGGTGTATGGAGCTTTCTTT
.,TRBJ2-1,.,TRBV30,CAWRGVSSYNEQFF,TGTGCCTGGAGGGGCGTCAGCTCCTACAATGAGCAGTTCTTC
.,TRBJ2-7,.,TRBV6-6,CASNFLSSYEQYF,TGTGCCAGCAACTTCCTAAGCTCCTACGAGCAGTACTTC
TRBD1,TRBJ2-5,.,TRBV5-1,CASSLAGGQGSQETQYF,TGCGCCAGCAGCTTGGCCGGGGGACAGGGATCCCAAGAGACCCAGTACTTC
TRBD1,TRBJ1-1,.,TRBV6-5,CASRARQGGTEAFF,TGTGCCAGCAGGGCCAGACAGGGGGGCACTGAAGCTTTCTTT
.,TRBJ1-1,once,TRBV18,CASTTTAQNTEAFF,TGTGCCAGCACTACGACCGCTCAGAACACTGAAGCTTTCTTT
TRBD1,TRBJ2-2,.,TRBV5-1,CASSLRQGDTGELFF,TGCGCCAGCAGCTTGAGACAGGGCGATACCGGGGAGCTGTTTTTT
.,TRBJ2-1,.,TRBV11-2,CASSPNDGWNEQFF,TGTGCCAGCAGCCCCAACGACGGTTGGAATGAGCAGTTCTTC
TRBD2,TRBJ2-7,.,TRBV28,CASSAQGLAPSYEQYF,TGTGCCAGCAGTGCCCAGGGACTAGCTCCATCCTACGAGCAGTACTTC
.,TRBJ2-7,.,TRBV27,CASSLAPGHSIYEQYF,TGTGCCAGCAGCCTTGCCCCGGGACACTCAATTTACGAGCAGTACTTC
TRBD1,TRBJ1-4,once,TRBV6-1,CASSGRGRGEKLFF,TGTGCCAGCAGTGGAAGGGGGCGAGGTGAAAAACTGTTTTTT
.,TRBJ1-1,once,TRBV27,CASSLSGLRGAEAFF,TGTGCCAGCAGTTTATCGGGACTTAGGGGTGCTGAAGCTTTCTTT
.,TRBJ2-7,once,TRBV5-1,CASSLLAPTYEQYF,TGCGCCAGCAGCTTGCTTGCTCCTACCTACGAGCAGTACTTC
TRBD1,TRBJ1-4,.,TRBV19,CASSSRTGGKLFF,TGTGCCAGTAGTTCCAGGACAGGAGGAAAACTGTTTTTT
TRBD2,TRBJ2-1,.,TRBV7-9,CASSLLSMRERYNEQFF,TGTGCCAGCAGCTTACTGAGTATGCGGGAGAGGTACAATGAGCAGTTCTTC
TRBD1,TRBJ1-4,.,TRBV5-1,CASSLSGQGAEKLFF,TGCGCCAGCAGCTTGTCAGGACAGGGGGCTGAAAAACTGTTTTTT
TRBD2,TRBJ2-1,once,TRBV2,CASSSLGGGSYNEQFF,TGTGCCAGCAGTTCCCTGGGGGGGGGCTCCTACAATGAGCAGTTCTTC
TRBD2,TRBJ2-5,.,TRBV7-8,CASSLGEGLAEETQYF,TGTGCCAGCAGCTTAGGGGAGGGGCTAGCGGAAGAGACCCAGTACTTC
TRBD1,TRBJ1-2,.,TRBV5-5,CASSLVQGSYGYTF,TGTGCCAGCAGCTTGGTACAGGGGTCCTATGGCTACACCTTC
.,TRBJ1-4,.,TRBV19,CASSMEGANEKLFF,TGTGCCAGTAGTATGGAGGGAGCTAATGAAAAACTGTTTTTT
TRBD2,TRBJ2-2,.,TRBV10-2,CASSTPVWTSGLQNTGELFF,TGCGCCAGCAGTACCCCGGTTTGGACTAGCGGCCTTCAGAACACCGGGGAGCTGTTTTTT